This TCR beta chain is drawn from a study of a mutant IDH1 vaccine in newly diagnosed glioma. Whole-study context: Vaccines began 4-6 weeks after radiotherapy alone, or with temozolomide cycles.

To note about this clone: Its specificity is not known.

The study's findings and limits: There seemed to be no relation between pseudoprogression and changes in top peripheral T cell clonotypes.

Regarding time point: week 11, during vaccination. Every vaccine dose comprised 300 ug of mutant IDH1 20-mer peptide plus topical imiquimod. The CDR3 runs to 15 residues. Looked up from germline, CDR1 is LNHDA and CDR2 is SQIVND (reference sequence). Trimming shortened V by 4 bases and J by 6 bases, and 18 bases separated the two germline ends. Repertoires were generated with immunoSEQ multiplex PCR, while TCRdb's copy carries only in-frame clones and drops some. The data contain roughly 25,000 clones, around 80% of them singletons. The chain couples TRBV19 to TRBJ1-2; D gene uncertain. The sequencing here drew on PBMCs, taken from a glioma patient whose treatment included an IDH1 peptide vaccine. This receptor was obtained from a man aged 35-49 years with glioma. CDR3 loop: CASSTTIVSSNGYTF. CDR3 in DNA: TGTGCCAGTAGTACGACCATCGTCTCGTCGAATGGCTACACCTTC.